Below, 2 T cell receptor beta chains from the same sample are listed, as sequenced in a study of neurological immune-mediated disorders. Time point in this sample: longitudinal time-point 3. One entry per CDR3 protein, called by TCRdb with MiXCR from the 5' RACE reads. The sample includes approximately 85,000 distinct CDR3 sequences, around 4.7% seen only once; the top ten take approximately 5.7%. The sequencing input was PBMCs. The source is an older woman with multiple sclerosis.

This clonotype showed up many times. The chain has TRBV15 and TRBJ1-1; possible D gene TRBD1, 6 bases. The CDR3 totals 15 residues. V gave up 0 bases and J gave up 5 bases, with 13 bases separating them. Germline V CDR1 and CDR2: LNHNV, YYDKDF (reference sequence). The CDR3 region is CATSREGAGRTEAFF. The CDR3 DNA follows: TGTGCCACCAGCAGAGAGGGGGCAGGCCGGACTGAAGCTTTCTTT.

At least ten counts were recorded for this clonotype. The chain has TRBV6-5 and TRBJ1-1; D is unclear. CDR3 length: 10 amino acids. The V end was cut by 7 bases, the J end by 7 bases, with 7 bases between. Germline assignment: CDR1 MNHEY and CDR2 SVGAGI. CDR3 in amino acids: CASKGLEAFF. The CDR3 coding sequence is TGTGCCAGCAAGGGTCTTGAAGCTTTCTTT.